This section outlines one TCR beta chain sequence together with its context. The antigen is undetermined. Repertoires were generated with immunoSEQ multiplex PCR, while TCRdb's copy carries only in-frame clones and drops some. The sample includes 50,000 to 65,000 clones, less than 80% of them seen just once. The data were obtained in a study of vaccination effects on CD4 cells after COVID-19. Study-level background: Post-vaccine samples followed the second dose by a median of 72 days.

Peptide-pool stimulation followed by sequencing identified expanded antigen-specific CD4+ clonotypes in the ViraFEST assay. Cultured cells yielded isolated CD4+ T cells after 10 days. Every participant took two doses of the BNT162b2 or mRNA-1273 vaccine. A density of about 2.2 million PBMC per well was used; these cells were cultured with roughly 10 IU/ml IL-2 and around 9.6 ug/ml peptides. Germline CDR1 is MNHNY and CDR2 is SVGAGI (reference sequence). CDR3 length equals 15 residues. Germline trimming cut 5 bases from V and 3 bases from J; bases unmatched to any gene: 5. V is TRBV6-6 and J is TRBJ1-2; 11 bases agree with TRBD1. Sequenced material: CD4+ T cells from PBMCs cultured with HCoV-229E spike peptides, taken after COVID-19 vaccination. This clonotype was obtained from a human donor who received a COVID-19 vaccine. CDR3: CASSPRTGGDYGYTF. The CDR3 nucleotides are TGTGCCAGCAGTCCCCGGACAGGGGGCGACTATGGCTACACCTTC.